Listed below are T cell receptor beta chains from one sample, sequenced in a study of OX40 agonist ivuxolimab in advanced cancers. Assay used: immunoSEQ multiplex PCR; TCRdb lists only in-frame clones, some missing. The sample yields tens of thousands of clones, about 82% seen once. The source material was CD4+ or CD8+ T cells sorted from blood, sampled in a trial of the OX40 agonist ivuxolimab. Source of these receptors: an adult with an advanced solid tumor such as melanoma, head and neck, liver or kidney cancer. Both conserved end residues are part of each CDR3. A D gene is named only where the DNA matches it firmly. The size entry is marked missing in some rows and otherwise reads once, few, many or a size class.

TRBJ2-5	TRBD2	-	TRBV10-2	CASSAGLFETQYF	TGCGCCAGCAGCGCGGGACTATTTGAGACCCAGTACTTC
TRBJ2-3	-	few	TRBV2	CASRMTPDTQYF	TGTGCCAGCAGGATGACGCCAGATACGCAGTATTTT
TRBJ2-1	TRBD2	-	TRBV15	CATSRDSSGRESSYNEQFF	TGTGCCACCAGCAGAGATTCTAGCGGGAGGGAGAGCTCCTACAATGAGCAGTTCTTC
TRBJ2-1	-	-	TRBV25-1	CASSESGVIPYNEQFF	TGTGCCAGCAGTGAATCCGGGGTTATTCCCTACAATGAGCAGTTCTTC
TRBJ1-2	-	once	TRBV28	CASRTGGYGYTF	TGTGCCAGCAGGACAGGAGGATATGGCTACACCTTC
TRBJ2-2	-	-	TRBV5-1	CASSFNPSGGNTGELFF	TGCGCCAGCAGCTTTAATCCCTCCGGGGGTAACACCGGGGAGCTGTTTTTT
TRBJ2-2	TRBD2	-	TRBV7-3	CASSRGLAGATGELFF	TGTGCCAGCAGCCGAGGACTAGCGGGGGCCACCGGGGAGCTGTTTTTT
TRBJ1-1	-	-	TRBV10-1	CASRANLYSTEAFF	TGCGCCAGCAGGGCTAACCTCTACAGCACTGAAGCTTTCTTT
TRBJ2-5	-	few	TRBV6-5	CASSVGETQYF	TGTGCCAGCAGTGTCGGAGAGACCCAGTACTTC
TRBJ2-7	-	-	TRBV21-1	CASSKTSGSTYEQYF	TGTGCCAGCAGCAAAACTAGCGGGTCAACCTACGAGCAGTACTTC
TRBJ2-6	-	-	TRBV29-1	CSVNLAPNVLTF	TGCAGCGTCAACCTTGCCCCCAACGTCCTGACTTTC
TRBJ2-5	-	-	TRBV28	CASSTRARETQYF	TGTGCCAGCAGCACCAGGGCTCGGGAGACCCAGTACTTC
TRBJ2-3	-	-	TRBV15	CATRKNVAVTDTQYF	TGTGCCACCAGGAAGAATGTGGCGGTTACAGATACGCAGTATTTT
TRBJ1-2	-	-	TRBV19	CASSIDHRGGYTF	TGTGCCAGTAGTATAGATCACCGGGGCGGCTACACCTTC
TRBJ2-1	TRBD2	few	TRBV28	CASSARLAAQNEQFF	TGTGCCAGCAGTGCGAGACTAGCGGCTCAAAATGAGCAGTTCTTC
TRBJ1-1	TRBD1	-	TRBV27	CASSLAWTGTWRTEAFF	TGTGCCAGCAGTTTAGCTTGGACAGGGACGTGGCGCACTGAAGCTTTCTTT